This T cell receptor (beta chain) was captured in a study of cytomegalovirus exposure and HLA in healthy donors. The wider study: An analysis done earlier identified about 120 million unique TCR beta sequences from about 179 million T cells. Whole-study results and caveats: Earlier analysis yielded a pattern in which most TCR beta V segments were productive about 90% or about 30% of the time.

Germline loops: CDR1 SGHTA, CDR2 FQGNSA. V lost 5 bases to trimming and J lost 6 bases; unmatched junction nucleotides: 9. The CDR3 runs to 15 residues. Sampled while nominally healthy, donors likely had unrecorded immune exposures. In the PCR, 60 Vbeta and 13 Jbeta primers were used. Measured with immunoSEQ multiplex PCR; TCRdb has only the in-frame clones, and not every one. The profile shows approximately 160,000 clones, about 84% of them singletons. Concerning this clone itself: Its matching antigen is unknown.

The chain has TRBV7-2 and TRBJ2-1, with TRBD2 matching 8 bases. The TCR comes from a man aged 45 to 65 in good health and CMV-seropositive. Source material: PBMCs. CDR3 sequence reads: CASSPDGRASNEQFF. In DNA form, the CDR3 reads TGTGCCAGCAGCCCAGACGGGAGGGCCTCCAATGAGCAGTTCTTC.